A selection of T cell receptor beta chains follows, all from one sample in a study of CD8 T cells in Susac syndrome. MiXCR was run by TCRdb on the immunoSEQ multiplex PCR reads, yielding one entry per CDR3 protein. Found here are about 250,000 distinct CDR3 sequences, just under 95% of them singletons; the top ten hold less than 0.075%. The sequenced material came from CD4+ T cells from PBMCs. All receptors come from a human donor with multiple sclerosis. Each CDR3 is given with its conserved first and last residue. Fields, in order: CDR3 DNA, CDR3 protein, J gene, CDR3 length, D gene, V gene, clone size. D genes are given only for firm matches. Expanded clones get a size class; other rows say once, few or many, or leave the size out.

DNA: TGTGCCAGCAGTTACTCGAGGCTCGGGGAGACCCAGTACTTC; CDR3: CASSYSRLGETQYF; J: TRBJ2-5; length: 14; D: -; V: TRBV6-5; size: -
DNA: TGTGCCAGCCGAAGGGGGGCTAATAGCAATCAGCCCCAGCATTTT; CDR3: CASRRGANSNQPQHF; J: TRBJ1-5; length: 15; D: -; V: TRBV27; size: -
DNA: TGCAGCTCAAGGGACGCAGGCTCAAGGAACACTGAAGCTTTCTTT; CDR3: CSSRDAGSRNTEAFF; J: TRBJ1-1; length: 15; D: -; V: TRBV29-1; size: -
DNA: TGCGCCAGCAGCTTGAATCCCGGGACAGAAAACATTCAGTACTTC; CDR3: CASSLNPGTENIQYF; J: TRBJ2-4; length: 15; D: TRBD1; V: TRBV5-1; size: -
DNA: TGTGCCAGCAGTTACCCGGGCAGGGACTACGGGGAGCTGTTTTTT; CDR3: CASSYPGRDYGELFF; J: TRBJ2-2; length: 15; D: TRBD2; V: TRBV6-6; size: -
DNA: TGTGCCAGCAGCAGTCTACGGGACAGGGGTTCACCCCTCCACTTT; CDR3: CASSSLRDRGSPLHF; J: TRBJ1-6; length: 15; D: TRBD1; V: TRBV11-2; size: -
DNA: TGTGCTAGCACGGGGGTCTACGAGCAGTACTTC; CDR3: CASTGVYEQYF; J: TRBJ2-7; length: 11; D: -; V: TRBV28; size: once
DNA: TGTGCCTGGAGCGCTAGCGGGGGGACATCGGATACGCAGTATTTT; CDR3: CAWSASGGTSDTQYF; J: TRBJ2-3; length: 15; D: TRBD2; V: TRBV30; size: -
DNA: TGTGCCAGCAGCCCTAGCGGGGGGATTGGTCCCCAGTACTTC; CDR3: CASSPSGGIGPQYF; J: TRBJ2-5; length: 14; D: TRBD2; V: TRBV13; size: -
DNA: TGTGCCAGCAGTAGAATCGGGACCCCGGACGATACGCAGTATTTT; CDR3: CASSRIGTPDDTQYF; J: TRBJ2-3; length: 15; D: -; V: TRBV7-3; size: -
DNA: TGCAGTGCCTTGGGACTAGCGGGAGGTGGGGAGGAGACCCAGTACTTC; CDR3: CSALGLAGGGEETQYF; J: TRBJ2-5; length: 16; D: TRBD2; V: TRBV20-1; size: -
DNA: TGTGCCACCAGCAGAGGAGGGGCAGGGCAAGATACGCAGTATTTT; CDR3: CATSRGGAGQDTQYF; J: TRBJ2-3; length: 15; D: -; V: TRBV15; size: -
DNA: TGCGCCAGCAGCTTGGACGGATTCTCCTACGAGCAGTACTTC; CDR3: CASSLDGFSYEQYF; J: TRBJ2-7; length: 14; D: -; V: TRBV5-1; size: -
DNA: TGTGCCAGCAGCTTCCGGACAGGGGTAGAGACCCAGTACTTC; CDR3: CASSFRTGVETQYF; J: TRBJ2-5; length: 14; D: TRBD1; V: TRBV5-4; size: -
DNA: TGTGCCAGCAGCCAAGGGCTGCTCACCTTCCAAAACATTCAGTACTTC; CDR3: CASSQGLLTFQNIQYF; J: TRBJ2-4; length: 16; D: -; V: TRBV3-1; size: -
DNA: TGTGCCAGCAGCCTGGGGGTCGGGGAAAACGAGCAGTACTTC; CDR3: CASSLGVGENEQYF; J: TRBJ2-7; length: 14; D: -; V: TRBV27; size: -
DNA: TGTGCCAGCTCCCCGGACAGGGACTCCTACAATGAGCAGTTCTTC; CDR3: CASSPDRDSYNEQFF; J: TRBJ2-1; length: 15; D: TRBD1; V: TRBV18; size: -
DNA: TGTGCCAGCAGCCACCCGGGGGCGGGAGGGCCTGAAGAAGAGCAGTTCTTC; CDR3: CASSHPGAGGPEEEQFF; J: TRBJ2-1; length: 17; D: TRBD2; V: TRBV3-1; size: once
DNA: TGTGCCACCAGTGGCGGGGGGGGCACTGAAGCTTTCTTT; CDR3: CATSGGGGTEAFF; J: TRBJ1-1; length: 13; D: -; V: TRBV24-1; size: -
DNA: TGTGCCAGCAGTGAGCTCTCCCTGGGAGGCTACACCTTC; CDR3: CASSELSLGGYTF; J: TRBJ1-2; length: 13; D: -; V: TRBV6-1; size: -
DNA: TGCGCCAGCAGCCAAGACAGCTACACCGGGGAGCTGTTTTTT; CDR3: CASSQDSYTGELFF; J: TRBJ2-2; length: 14; D: -; V: TRBV5-1; size: -
DNA: TGTGCCAGCAGCGGGAGACGGGACGGGGCGGATACGCAGTATTTT; CDR3: CASSGRRDGADTQYF; J: TRBJ2-3; length: 15; D: -; V: TRBV9; size: -
DNA: TGTGCCAGCAGCCAAGACCGTTTCAATGAGCAGTTCTTC; CDR3: CASSQDRFNEQFF; J: TRBJ2-1; length: 13; D: -; V: TRBV3-1; size: -
DNA: TGTGCCAGCAGCTTATGGGGGGGAACCGGGGAGCTGTTTTTT; CDR3: CASSLWGGTGELFF; J: TRBJ2-2; length: 14; D: TRBD2; V: TRBV7-2; size: -
DNA: TGTGCCAGCAGTATGGGACTAGCGGAAAACATTCAGTACTTC; CDR3: CASSMGLAENIQYF; J: TRBJ2-4; length: 14; D: TRBD2; V: TRBV6-1; size: once
DNA: TGTGCCAGCAGCTTAGTGGGCCGCTCCTACGAGCAGTACTTC; CDR3: CASSLVGRSYEQYF; J: TRBJ2-7; length: 14; D: -; V: TRBV11-2; size: -
DNA: TGTGCCAGCAGCTTCCACCCGACGGAGGGGCAACTGTTTTTT; CDR3: CASSFHPTEGQLFF; J: TRBJ1-4; length: 14; D: -; V: TRBV7-9; size: -
DNA: TGTGCCAGCAGCGCCCGGGACAGTGACATTCAGTACTTC; CDR3: CASSARDSDIQYF; J: TRBJ2-4; length: 13; D: TRBD1; V: TRBV9; size: -
DNA: TGTGCCAGTAGCCCCCGGGACAGGGTTCCTGAAGCTTTCTTT; CDR3: CASSPRDRVPEAFF; J: TRBJ1-1; length: 14; D: TRBD1; V: TRBV19; size: -
DNA: TGTGCCAGCAGCTTAGTCCGGATCTCCTACAATGAGCAGTTCTTC; CDR3: CASSLVRISYNEQFF; J: TRBJ2-1; length: 15; D: -; V: TRBV7-9; size: -
DNA: TGTGCCAGCAGCCAAGGGGCCGGGACAGTTTATGGCTACACCTTC; CDR3: CASSQGAGTVYGYTF; J: TRBJ1-2; length: 15; D: TRBD1; V: TRBV3-1; size: -
DNA: TGCAGCGTTGAGAAGACAGGGGAAGGCTACACCTTC; CDR3: CSVEKTGEGYTF; J: TRBJ1-2; length: 12; D: TRBD1; V: TRBV29-1; size: -
DNA: TGTGCCAGCAGTGGGCGTACGAACACCGGGGAGCTGTTTTTT; CDR3: CASSGRTNTGELFF; J: TRBJ2-2; length: 14; D: -; V: TRBV6-6; size: few
DNA: TGTGCCAGCAGCTTAGGTCTCGAAGCTTTCTTT; CDR3: CASSLGLEAFF; J: TRBJ1-1; length: 11; D: -; V: TRBV5-6; size: -
DNA: TGTGCCAGCTCGGGACAAGGAAATTCACCCCTCCACTTT; CDR3: CASSGQGNSPLHF; J: TRBJ1-6; length: 13; D: -; V: TRBV18; size: few
DNA: TGTGCCAGCAGCCAAGATCTTGGAGGATTCACTGAAGCTTTCTTT; CDR3: CASSQDLGGFTEAFF; J: TRBJ1-1; length: 15; D: -; V: TRBV14; size: -
DNA: TGTGCTAGCAGCCTGCGACGGACCGAGACCCAGTACTTC; CDR3: CASSLRRTETQYF; J: TRBJ2-5; length: 13; D: -; V: TRBV7-7; size: once
DNA: TGTGCCAGCAGCATGGGACAGGGGGGTGAAAAACTGTTTTTT; CDR3: CASSMGQGGEKLFF; J: TRBJ1-4; length: 14; D: TRBD1; V: TRBV7-9; size: -
DNA: TGTGCCAGCTCACCATCTATGGGACAGGTGGGGTCTGGGGCCAACGTCCTGACTTTC; CDR3: CASSPSMGQVGSGANVLTF; J: TRBJ2-6; length: 19; D: TRBD1; V: TRBV18; size: -
DNA: TGTGCCAGCAGCCGGGACAGGGGATCCACCGGGGAGCTGTTTTTT; CDR3: CASSRDRGSTGELFF; J: TRBJ2-2; length: 15; D: TRBD1; V: TRBV7-2; size: -
DNA: TGTGCCAGTAGTTACGTCGAGGCAGCTAAACTGTTTTTT; CDR3: CASSYVEAAKLFF; J: TRBJ1-4; length: 13; D: -; V: TRBV19; size: once
DNA: TGTGCCAGCTTCAGGGGAAGTGAAGCTTTCTTT; CDR3: CASFRGSEAFF; J: TRBJ1-1; length: 11; D: -; V: TRBV6-1; size: -
DNA: TGTGCCAGCAGTTACGGTATGGGGGTCGGAACCTACAATGAGCAGTTCTTC; CDR3: CASSYGMGVGTYNEQFF; J: TRBJ2-1; length: 17; D: -; V: TRBV6-5; size: -
DNA: TGTGCCAGCAGGCCCAGCGGGAGTGGGAGCACCGGGGAGCTGTTTTTT; CDR3: CASRPSGSGSTGELFF; J: TRBJ2-2; length: 16; D: TRBD2; V: TRBV14; size: -
DNA: TGTGCCAGCAGTGAATGGCAGGGGGGCGGGGAAAAACTGTTTTTT; CDR3: CASSEWQGGGEKLFF; J: TRBJ1-4; length: 15; D: TRBD1; V: TRBV25-1; size: -
DNA: TGTGCCAGCAGCCCCAAGGGCCAGGGGGCCTCTGGCTACACCTTC; CDR3: CASSPKGQGASGYTF; J: TRBJ1-2; length: 15; D: TRBD1; V: TRBV7-2; size: -